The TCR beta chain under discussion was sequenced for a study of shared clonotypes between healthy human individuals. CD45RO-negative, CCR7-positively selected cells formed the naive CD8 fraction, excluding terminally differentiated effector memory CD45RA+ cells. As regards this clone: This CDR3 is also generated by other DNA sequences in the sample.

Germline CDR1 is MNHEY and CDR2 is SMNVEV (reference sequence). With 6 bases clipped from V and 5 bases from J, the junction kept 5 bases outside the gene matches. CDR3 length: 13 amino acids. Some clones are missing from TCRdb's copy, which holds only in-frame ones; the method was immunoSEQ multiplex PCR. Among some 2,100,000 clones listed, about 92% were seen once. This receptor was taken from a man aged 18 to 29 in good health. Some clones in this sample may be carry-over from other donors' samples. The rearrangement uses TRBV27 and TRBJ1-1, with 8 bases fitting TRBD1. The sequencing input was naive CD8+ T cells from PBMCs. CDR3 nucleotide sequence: TGTGCCAGCAGCTCTCAGGGGGCGACTGAAGCTTTCTTT. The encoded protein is CASSSQGATEAFF.